The clone carrying this TCR beta chain was seen repeatedly, ten times or more. The antigen remains unidentified. These data are taken from a study of CD8 T cells in ankylosing spondylitis. The study, taken as a whole, reports: The authors found the disease-linked clones to be CD8+ and relatively rare in peripheral blood. A TCR beta motif of about eight highly homologous variants appeared characteristic of ankylosing spondylitis blood.

The CDR3 contains 13 residues. The germline V and J ends were trimmed by 4 bases and 5 bases, with 12 bases remaining between them. Germline-derived CDR1 and CDR2 are SQVTM and ANQGSEA. TCRdb analysed the 5' RACE reads with MiXCR anew, one entry per CDR3 protein. This table has some 840,000 distinct CDR3 sequences, roughly 10% appearing once. The chain couples TRBV29-1 to TRBJ2-1; D remains unclear. Specimen: blood, either unsorted or a sorted T cell fraction (not recorded which). The sequence derives from a male donor with ankylosing spondylitis. The CDR3: CSVGAQLNNEQFF. The CDR3 DNA follows: TGCAGCGTTGGTGCGCAACTCAACAATGAGCAGTTCTTC.